Shown below are 14 T cell receptor beta chains from a single sample sequenced in a study of tumor and adjacent non-tumor tissue in lung cancer. This sample's RNA came from whole unsorted tissue. A modified ARM-PCR protocol with three rounds of nested PCR amplified TCRbeta. A single record per CDR3 protein comes from TCRdb applying MiXCR to the multiplex PCR reads. The repertoire holds about 120,000 distinct CDR3 sequences, with around three fifths as singletons. The specimen was lung tumor tissue. The receptors here all came from a man in his thirties or forties with non-small cell lung cancer.

On this clonotype: This may be a read error: a much more frequent sequence differs by one nucleotide. The chain joins TRBV30 to TRBJ2-2; 8 bases line up with TRBD2. The CDR3 is 14 residues long. V shed 5 bases and J 9 bases; nucleotides not matched to a gene: 11. CDR1 is GTSNPN and CDR2 is SVGIG in the germline V gene (reference sequence). The CDR3 protein is CAWSRGGHRRELFF. CDR3 bases: TGTGCCTGGTCCCGGGGGGGCCATCGCAGGGAGCTGTTTTTT.

To note about this clonotype: Germline is not matched at one junction end, which may reflect a read error. J is TRBJ2-1 and V is TRBV20-1, with a weak D call TRBD1 (5 bases). The CDR3 has 14 residues. In germline, CDR1 is DFQATT, CDR2 SNEGSKA (reference sequence). The CDR3 DNA sequence: TGCAATGCTTTACTACAGGTCTCCTATAATGAGCAGTTCTTC. Translating it yields CNALLQVSYNEQFF.

Comments on this clonotype: One end of the junction does not line up with germline, which may come from a read error. This chain joins TRBV12-3 or TRBV12-4 and TRBJ1-3; maybe TRBD1 (5 bases). This CDR3 is 15 amino acids long. Here the CDR3 reads CASSRGEGLWNTIYF. The CDR3 DNA sequence: TGTGCCAGCAGTCGAGGGGAGGGGCTCTGGAACACCATATATTTC.

Note on this clonotype: A much larger clonotype is one base distant, so this may be a read error. This sequence joins TRBV20-1 and TRBJ2-1; no firm D call. This CDR3 has 16 residues. Trimming took off 0 bases at V and 2 bases at J, with 14 bases between the two ends. Germline V lookup: CDR1 DFQATT, CDR2 SNEGSKA (reference sequence). The DNA for the CDR3 is TGCAGTGCTAGAGATGGGGTCGTGGGCCCCTACAATGAGCAGTTCTTC. It encodes CSARDGVVGPYNEQFF.

In its sample, this clonotype was seen many times. The chain couples TRBV6-1 to TRBJ2-7; D is ambiguous. V was shortened by 4 bases and J by 3 bases, with 4 bases between the two germline ends. Germline CDR1 is MNHNS and CDR2 is SASEGT. The CDR3 is made up of 11 amino acids. The chain's CDR3 is CASSGYYEQYF. As DNA, the CDR3 is TGTGCCAGCAGTGGATACTACGAGCAGTACTTC.

As to this clonotype: This may stem from a read error, because a much larger clone lies one nucleotide away. The gene calls are TRBV20-1 and TRBJ1-6; D is unclear. There are 15 residues in the CDR3. The germline V gene encodes CDR1 DFQATT and CDR2 SNEGSKA (reference sequence). V was trimmed by 4 bases and J by 11 bases, leaving 21 bases between them. In nucleotides, the CDR3 is TGCAGTGCTACCGATTGGAGGGTGCGGGATCCACCCCTCCACTTT. This encodes CSATDWRVRDPPLHF.

Details on this clonotype: This may stem from a read error, because a much larger clone lies one nucleotide away. The chain carries TRBV6-1 and TRBJ2-2, with 7 positions matching TRBD2. V was clipped by 4 bases and J by 2 bases; unmatched bases: 7. The CDR3 is 16 amino acids. Germline V CDR1 and CDR2: MNHNS, SASEGT. CDR3: CASSVESGVNTGELFF. The CDR3 DNA reads as TGTGCCAGCAGTGTTGAGAGCGGGGTCAACACCGGGGAGCTGTTTTTT.

V usage is TRBV12-3 or TRBV12-4 and J usage is TRBJ1-2; D is perhaps TRBD1 (5 bases). The length of the CDR3 is 11 residues. V shed 8 bases and J shed 8 bases, with 12 bases lying between them. CDR3 nucleotide sequence: TGTGCCAGCTATGTAGGGACCGGCTACACCTTC. Amino acid sequence: CASYVGTGYTF.

Worth noting for this clonotype: A read error may explain this, as a much larger clone is one base away. The chain carries TRBV12-3 or TRBV12-4 and TRBJ2-2; possibly TRBD1 for D (6 bases). V lost 5 bases and J 2 bases, leaving 15 bases between the germline ends. This CDR3 comprises 16 residues. The CDR3 loop reads CASSIGRDTNTGELFF. CDR3 in DNA: TGTGCCAGCAGTATAGGTCGGGACACCAACACCGGGGAGCTGTTTTTT.

The CDR3 loop is CASSSRRPQHF. As DNA, the CDR3 is TGTGCCAGCAGTTCCCGAAGGCCCCAGCATTTT. The V and J genes are TRBV12-3 or TRBV12-4 and TRBJ1-5; unclear D gene. With 4 bases removed from V and 9 bases from J, the gap between germline ends came to 7 bases. The CDR3 totals 11 residues.

Regarding this clonotype: The junction shows a germline mismatch at one end, possibly a read error. This chain connects TRBV4-1 to TRBJ2-7; TRBD1 is a possible D gene (6 bases). The CDR3 spans 16 residues. The germline gives CDR1 MGHRA, CDR2 YSYEKL. The CDR3 DNA follows: TGCGCCAGCAGCCGAGACGAGACAGGACAGACCTACGAACAGTATTTC. The encoded protein is CASSRDETGQTYEQYF.

Note on this clonotype: A read error is possible here, since a much larger clone lies one base away. The chain has TRBV20-1 and TRBJ2-5; D tentatively fits TRBD1 or TRBD2 (7 bases each). The germline CDR1 and CDR2 sequences are DFQATT and SNEGSKA (reference sequence). CDR3 size: 14 residues. CDR3 nucleotides: TGCAGTGCTTCGGACAGGCGGGGGAGGGAGATCCAGTACTTC. It yields the protein CSASDRRGREIQYF.

This clonotype has a single count. The gene calls are TRBV11-2 and TRBJ2-1, with 10 bases matching TRBD2. With 5 bases clipped from V and 15 bases from J, the junction kept 19 bases outside the gene matches. CDR1 is SGHAT, CDR2 FQNNGV, per germline. The CDR3 is made up of 16 amino acids. CDR3 nucleotide sequence: TGTGCCAGCAGCAACACAGGGACTAGCGTGAGGGATGAACGGTTCTTC. This encodes CASSNTGTSVRDERFF.

In the case of this clonotype: This may stem from a read error, because a much larger clone lies one nucleotide away. This chain links TRBV12-3 or TRBV12-4 with TRBJ2-1, with D perhaps matching TRBD1 (6 bases). This CDR3 has 12 residues. DNA for the CDR3: TGTGCCGGCAGGGGTACCTACAATGAGCAGTTCTTC. Amino acid sequence: CAGRGTYNEQFF.